The rows below give T cell receptor beta chains drawn from one sample of a study of spatial heterogeneity in lung cancer. TCRdb re-called the 5' RACE reads with MiXCR, one entry per CDR3 protein. The data contain about 10,000 distinct CDR3 sequences, roughly 8% of them singletons. Sequencing was performed on lung tumor tissue, taken at surgery. These receptor sequences come from a male donor with early-stage non-small cell lung cancer. Each CDR3 is given with its conserved first and last residue. D genes are given only for firm matches. Clone size is given as once, few or many counts, or a class when the clone is expanded.

NA | TRBJ1-5 | many | TRBV7-2 | CASSLERAGNQPQHF | TGTGCCAGCAGCTTAGAGAGGGCGGGCAATCAGCCCCAGCATTTT
NA | TRBJ2-5 | many | TRBV2 | CASSARRQETQYF | TGTGCCAGCAGTGCGAGACGGCAAGAGACCCAGTACTTC
NA | TRBJ2-1 | many | TRBV6-5 | CASSYLGDNEQFF | TGTGCCAGCAGTTATTTGGGGGACAATGAGCAGTTCTTC
NA | TRBJ1-1 | few | TRBV12-3/TRBV12-4 | CASSLQGGDTEAFF | TGTGCCAGCAGTTTACAAGGCGGGGACACTGAAGCTTTCTTT
NA | TRBJ1-5 | medium-sized | TRBV24-1 | CATTRVGARQPQHF | TGTGCCACCACCCGCGTGGGGGCGAGACAGCCCCAGCATTTT
TRBD1 | TRBJ2-3 | many | TRBV28 | CASISGQGPTDTQYF | TGTGCCAGCATCTCCGGACAGGGCCCCACAGATACGCAGTATTTT
TRBD2 | TRBJ2-1 | many | TRBV3-1 | CASSLRGGRAHEQFF | TGTGCCAGCAGCCTAAGGGGCGGGAGGGCCCATGAGCAGTTCTTC
NA | TRBJ1-1 | large | TRBV20-1 | CSATPTENTEAFF | TGCAGTGCTACCCCGACAGAGAACACTGAAGCTTTCTTT
NA | TRBJ1-1 | many | TRBV3-1 | CASSQDGVARAFF | TGTGCCAGCAGCCAAGATGGTGTAGCTCGAGCTTTCTTT
TRBD1 | TRBJ2-4 | many | TRBV7-8 | CASSLVLGDSGHIQYF | TGTGCCAGCAGCTTAGTGCTGGGGGACAGCGGACACATTCAGTACTTC